This T cell receptor beta chain was documented in a study of T cells after yellow fever vaccination. Study-wide findings and caveats: Most clones from primary vaccination were detected again post-booster (around 96% CD4, 88% CD8). Sorted repertoires could include abundant contaminating clonotypes from bulk cells. The secondary response peaked faster, at day 5 versus 15, but was weaker.

This clonotype was seen ten or more times. Its target is unknown. For TCR, cDNA came from 5'RACE template switching, which added a universal primer site and UMIs. From the 5' RACE reads, TCRdb called clonotypes with MiXCR, one entry per CDR3 protein. The data hold a few hundred thousand distinct CDR3 sequences, with about 5.2% observed a single time. The sequenced sample was CD4+ T cells sorted from PBMCs, obtained on the day of the yellow fever booster vaccination. This TCR was sampled from a man younger than 30 who received the YFV17D yellow fever vaccine.

The CDR3 region has the DNA TGTGCCAGCAGTGAACAGGGGGCGGACTACGAGCAGTACTTC. It encodes CASSEQGADYEQYF. The rearrangement uses TRBV2 and TRBJ2-7; 8 nucleotides align to TRBD1. CDR3 size: 14 residues. The germline V gene encodes CDR1 SNHLY and CDR2 FYNNEI. Trimming took 2 bases from V and 3 from J; bases not matched to a gene: 3.